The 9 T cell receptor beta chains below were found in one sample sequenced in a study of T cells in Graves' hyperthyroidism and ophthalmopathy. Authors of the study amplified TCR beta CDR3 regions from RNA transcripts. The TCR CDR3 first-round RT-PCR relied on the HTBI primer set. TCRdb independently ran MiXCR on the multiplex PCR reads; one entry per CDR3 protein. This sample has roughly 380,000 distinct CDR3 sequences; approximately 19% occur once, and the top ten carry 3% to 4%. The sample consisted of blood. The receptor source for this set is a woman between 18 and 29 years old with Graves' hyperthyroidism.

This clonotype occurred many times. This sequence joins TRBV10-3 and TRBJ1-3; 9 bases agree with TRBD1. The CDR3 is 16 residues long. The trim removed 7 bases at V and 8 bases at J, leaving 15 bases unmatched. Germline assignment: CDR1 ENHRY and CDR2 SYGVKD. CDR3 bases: TGTGCCATCAAATCGGGACAGGGTGAGGGGACGGACACCATATATTTT. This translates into CAIKSGQGEGTDTIYF.

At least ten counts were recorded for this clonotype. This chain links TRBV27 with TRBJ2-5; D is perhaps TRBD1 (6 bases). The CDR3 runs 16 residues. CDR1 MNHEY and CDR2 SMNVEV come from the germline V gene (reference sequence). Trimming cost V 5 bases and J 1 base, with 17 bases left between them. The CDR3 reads CASSTFARTVQETQYF. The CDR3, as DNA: TGTGCCAGCAGTACCTTCGCCCGGACAGTCCAAGAGACCCAGTACTTC.

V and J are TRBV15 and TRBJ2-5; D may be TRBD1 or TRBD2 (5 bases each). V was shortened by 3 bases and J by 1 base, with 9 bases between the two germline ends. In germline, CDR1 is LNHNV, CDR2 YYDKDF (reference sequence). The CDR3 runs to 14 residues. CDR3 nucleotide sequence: TGTGCCACCAGCAGGCCTGGGGGCCAAGAGACCCAGTACTTC. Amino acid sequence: CATSRPGGQETQYF. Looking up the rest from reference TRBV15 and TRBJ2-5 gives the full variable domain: DAMVIQNPRYQVTQFGKPVTLSCSQTLNHNVMYWYQQKSSQAPKLLFHYYDKDFNNEADTPDNFQSRRPNTSFCFLDIRSPGLGDTAMYLCATSRPGGQETQYFGPGTRLLVL.

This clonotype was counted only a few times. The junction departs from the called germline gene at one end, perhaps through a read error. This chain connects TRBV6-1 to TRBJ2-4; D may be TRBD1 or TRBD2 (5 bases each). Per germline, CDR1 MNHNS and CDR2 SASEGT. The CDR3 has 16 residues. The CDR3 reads CASSEGGRGAKNIKYF. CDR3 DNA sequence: TGTGCCAGCAGTGAAGGGGGGAGAGGGGCCAAAAACATTAAGTACTTC.

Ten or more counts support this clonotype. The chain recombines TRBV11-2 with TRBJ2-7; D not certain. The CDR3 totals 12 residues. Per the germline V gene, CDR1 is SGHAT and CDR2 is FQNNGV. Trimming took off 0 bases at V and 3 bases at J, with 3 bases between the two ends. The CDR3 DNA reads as TGTGCCAGCAGCTTAGAGGACTACGAGCAGTACTTC. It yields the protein CASSLEDYEQYF.

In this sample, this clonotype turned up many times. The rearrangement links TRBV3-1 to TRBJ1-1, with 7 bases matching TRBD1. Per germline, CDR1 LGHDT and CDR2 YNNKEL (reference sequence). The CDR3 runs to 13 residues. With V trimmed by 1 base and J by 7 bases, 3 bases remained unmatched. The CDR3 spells CASSQGQGHEAFF. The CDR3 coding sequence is TGTGCCAGCAGCCAAGGACAGGGACATGAAGCTTTCTTT.

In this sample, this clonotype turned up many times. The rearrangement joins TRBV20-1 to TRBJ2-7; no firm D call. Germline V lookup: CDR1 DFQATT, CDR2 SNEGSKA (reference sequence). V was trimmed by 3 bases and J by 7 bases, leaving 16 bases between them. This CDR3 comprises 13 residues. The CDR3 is CSASERPAWEQYF. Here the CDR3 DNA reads TGCAGTGCTAGTGAGAGGCCCGCCTGGGAGCAGTACTTC.

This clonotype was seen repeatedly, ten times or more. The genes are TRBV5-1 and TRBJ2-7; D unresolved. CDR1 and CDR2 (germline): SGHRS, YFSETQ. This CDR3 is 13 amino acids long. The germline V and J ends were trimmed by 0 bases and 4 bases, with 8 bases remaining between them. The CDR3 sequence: CASSLAQSYEQYF. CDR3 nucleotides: TGCGCCAGCAGCTTGGCCCAGTCGTACGAGCAGTACTTC.

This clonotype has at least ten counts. This CDR3 reads CASSRTGTAYEQYF. The CDR3, as DNA: TGTGCCAGCAGCCGTACTGGGACAGCCTACGAGCAGTACTTC. The chain joins TRBV12-3 or TRBV12-4 to TRBJ2-7; TRBD1 matches at 7 bases. V was pared by 6 bases and J by 2 bases, with 7 bases of the junction left unmatched. The CDR3 runs 14 residues.